Listed here are 8 T cell receptor beta chains from one sample, sequenced in a study of esophageal squamous cell carcinoma under preoperative chemotherapy. Time point specified: before preoperative PTX-NDP chemotherapy. TCRdb ran MiXCR on the PCR reads and lists one entry per CDR3 protein. The sample includes about 30,000 distinct CDR3 sequences, roughly 48% seen only once; the top ten take approximately 12%. Sampling was carried out from a patient given preoperative chemotherapy. These receptors were collected from a human donor with esophageal squamous cell carcinoma. The donor label of this sample is uncertain.

The gene calls are TRBV12-3 or TRBV12-4 and TRBJ2-4; the D gene could be TRBD1 or TRBD2 (5 bases each). This CDR3 is 14 amino acids long. V was clipped by 11 bases and J by 5 bases, with 19 bases between them. CDR3 protein: CACTCPRDQNIQYF. The CDR3 DNA reads TGTGCCTGTACCTGCCCCCGGGACCAAAACATTCAGTACTTC.

This clonotype has a count of ten or more. The chain combines TRBV6-1 with TRBJ2-7; D is ambiguous. CDR1 MNHNS and CDR2 SASEGT come from the germline V gene. The V and J ends lost 3 bases and 0 bases respectively, with 15 bases between them. This CDR3 is built from 16 residues. CDR3 in amino acids: CASSELGSLSSYEQYF. DNA for the CDR3: TGTGCCAGCAGTGAGTTAGGCTCGCTGAGCTCCTACGAGCAGTACTTC.

The DNA of the CDR3 is TGTGCCAGCAGTTTACTGCTAGCGTCAGGGGCGCAGTTTTTT. This gives the protein CASSLLLASGAQFF. J is TRBJ2-2 and V is TRBV12-3 or TRBV12-4; D possibly matches TRBD1 or TRBD2 (6 bases each). V lost 2 bases, J lost 16 bases, and 20 bases lay in between. This CDR3 is built from 14 residues.

With regard to this clonotype: The junction departs from germline at one end; a sequencing error may be responsible. The CDR3 region has the DNA TGTGCCAGCAGTCAAAGTGGCCGGGCTGCGAACACAGGGGAGCTGTATTTT. Encoded protein: CASSQSGRAANTGELYF. The chain links TRBV7-9 to TRBJ2-2, with TRBD1 matching over 7 bases. The CDR3 runs 17 residues. Germline values: CDR1 SEHNR, CDR2 FQNEAQ (reference sequence).

V usage is TRBV4-2 and J usage is TRBJ1-1; tentative D call: TRBD1 (5 bases). The CDR3 is made up of 13 amino acids. Deletions cut 4 bases from V and 4 bases from J, with 10 bases between. The germline V gene encodes CDR1 LGHNA and CDR2 YNFKEQ. The chain's CDR3 is CASSPGRATEAFF. The CDR3 coding sequence is TGTGCCAGCAGCCCCGGCAGGGCCACTGAAGCTTTCTTT.

This clonotype was observed many times. This chain uses TRBV11-2 with TRBJ2-3; D is uncertain. The V end lost 5 bases, the J end lost 2 bases, and 14 bases lay between the germline ends. The germline CDR1 and CDR2 sequences are SGHAT and FQNNGV. CDR3 size: 15 residues. The CDR3 protein is CASSPDSFLTDTQYF. CDR3 DNA sequence: TGTGCCAGCAGCCCAGACTCCTTTCTCACAGATACGCAGTATTTT. The whole variable domain, filled in from reference TRBV11-2 and TRBJ2-3, reads EAGVAQSPRYKIIEKRQSVAFWCNPISGHATLYWYQQILGQGPKLLIQFQNNGVVDDSQLPKDRFSAERLKGVDSTLKIQPAKLEDSAVYLCASSPDSFLTDTQYFGPGTRLTVL.

In the case of this clonotype: The junction does not match germline at one end; this may be a read error. The CDR3 region is CASSSGARGTNTQYF. CDR3 sequence (DNA): TGTGCCAGCAGCTCAGGAGCCAGGGGCACAAATACTCAGTATTTC. This chain links TRBV7-6 with TRBJ2-4; perhaps TRBD1 as D (6 bases). CDR1 and CDR2 from the germline V gene are SGHVS and FNYEAQ. CDR3 length: 15 amino acids.

This clonotype was observed a few times. The chain employs TRBV5-5 and TRBJ2-2, with D possibly TRBD2 on 6 matching bases. The V gene's germline CDR1 is SGHKS and CDR2 YYEKEE (reference sequence). The V end lost 3 bases, the J end lost 4 bases, and 13 bases lay between the germline ends. The CDR3 totals 15 residues. Here the CDR3 DNA reads TGTGCCAGCAGCTACCGGGACGGGAGCACCGGGGAGCTGTTTTTT. This gives the protein CASSYRDGSTGELFF.